Presented here are 13 T cell receptor beta chains from one specimen sequenced in a study of blood T cell repertoires in COVID-19. Using immunoSEQ multiplex PCR, the repertoire was profiled, and TCRdb retains in-frame clones only, with some absent. The sample shows 240,000 or so clones, roughly four fifths of them seen only once. The sample was peripheral blood. The receptors originated from a woman older than 75 with acute or convalescent COVID-19.

The genes are TRBV5-5 and TRBJ2-2; D gene unclear. This CDR3 has 17 residues. Trimming cost V 0 bases and J 0 bases, with 12 bases left between them. CDR1 and CDR2 from the germline V gene are SGHKS and YYEKEE (reference sequence). The CDR3 nucleotides are TGTGCCAGCAGCTTGGATCCCCAGGCCACGAACACCGGGGAGCTGTTTTTT. This translates into CASSLDPQATNTGELFF.

This chain joins TRBV23-1 and TRBJ1-1, with TRBD1 as a possible D gene (6 bases). TRBV23-1 has ORF status, its function being uncertain. The V and J ends lost 2 bases and 11 bases respectively, with 15 bases between them. This CDR3 contains 13 residues. This CDR3 is CASSQPGQPRAFF. The CDR3 coding sequence is TGCGCCAGCAGTCAACCTGGACAGCCTAGGGCTTTCTTT.

The CDR3 loop is CATSERGRGYTF. The CDR3 DNA follows: TGTGCCACCAGTGAGAGGGGGCGCGGCTACACCTTC. The rearrangement uses TRBV24-1 and TRBJ1-2; 7 nucleotides align to TRBD1. This CDR3 is built from 12 residues. Germline CDR1 and CDR2: KGHDR and SFDVKD. The ends lost 4 bases at V and 8 bases at J; junction bases unmatched: 3.

The rearrangement links TRBV3-1 (or the pseudogene TRBV3-2) to TRBJ1-3; TRBD1 agrees at 7 bases. In germline, CDR1 is LGHDT, CDR2 YNNKEL (reference sequence). With V trimmed by 5 bases and J by 3 bases, 4 bases remained unmatched. The CDR3 covers 14 residues. The CDR3 nucleotides read TGTGCCAGCAGCTACGGACAGGTTGGAAACACCATATATTTT. Encoded protein: CASSYGQVGNTIYF.

The chain uses TRBV28 and TRBJ2-1; TRBD2 aligns across 9 bases. This CDR3 is built from 16 residues. Germline assignment: CDR1 MDHEN and CDR2 SYDVKM. V was clipped by 8 bases and J by 7 bases; unmatched bases: 15. The CDR3 DNA reads TGTGCCAGCCCCCCCCACTGGAGCGGGGGGTTAAATGAGCAGTTCTTC. Translation: CASPPHWSGGLNEQFF.

The chain links TRBV6-1 to TRBJ1-6; D remains unclear. V was cut by 2 bases and J by 8 bases, with 7 bases left in between. The length of the CDR3 is 13 residues. The germline CDR1 and CDR2 sequences are MNHNS and SASEGT. CDR3 DNA: TGTGCCAGCAGTGAAAGTTCAGATTCACCCCTCCACTTT. As protein: CASSESSDSPLHF.

The chain carries TRBV15 and TRBJ1-1; D is ambiguous. The length of the CDR3 is 13 residues. Germline values: CDR1 LNHNV, CDR2 YYDKDF (reference sequence). V lost 0 bases, J lost 10 bases, and 12 bases lay in between. The DNA for the CDR3 is TGTGCCACCAGCAGAGATAGCGGTCTTGGAGCTTTCTTT. Amino acid sequence: CATSRDSGLGAFF.

The chain joins TRBV5-6 to TRBJ2-7; 8 bases align to TRBD1. The trim removed 4 bases at V and 0 bases at J, leaving 9 bases unmatched. This CDR3 region has 16 residues. Germline CDR1 is SGHDT and CDR2 is YYEEEE. The CDR3 loop reads CASSPLTGVSSYEQYF. Here the CDR3 DNA reads TGTGCCAGCAGCCCTCTGACAGGGGTTAGCTCCTACGAGCAGTACTTC.

The chain recombines TRBV27 with TRBJ1-2, with a weak D call TRBD1 (6 bases). Germline V gene data show CDR1 as MNHEY and CDR2 as SMNVEV (reference sequence). This CDR3 has 19 residues. Trimming took 0 bases from V and 5 from J, leaving 25 bases between them. For the CDR3, the DNA is TGTGCCAGCAGTTTATCCACCACAAACAGGGCTGGACAGTCTTATGGCTACACCTTC. Its protein is CASSLSTTNRAGQSYGYTF.

The gene calls are TRBV7-2 and TRBJ1-1; 7 bases match TRBD1. J gave up 1 base and V 5 bases, and 16 bases lay outside the gene matches. Germline CDR1 SGHTA, CDR2 FQGNSA. The length of the CDR3 is 18 residues. The CDR3 region has the DNA TGTGCCAGCAGCCCCAGACCTACAGGGGCAGGGTGGAACACTGAAGCTTTCTTT. This sequence encodes CASSPRPTGAGWNTEAFF.

In this sample, this clone turned up once. The rearrangement links TRBV5-6 to TRBJ1-1; 8 nucleotides agree with TRBD1. Germline V gene lookup returns CDR1 SGHDT and CDR2 YYEEEE. CDR3 length equals 18 residues. With 0 bases clipped from V and 1 base from J, the junction kept 11 bases outside the gene matches. This CDR3 is CASSLAGTGWRSNTEAFF. CDR3 bases: TGTGCCAGCAGCTTGGCTGGGACAGGTTGGCGCTCGAACACTGAAGCTTTCTTT.

The chain uses TRBV6-1 and TRBJ1-6; TRBD1 agrees at 7 bases. The germline V gene has CDR1 MNHNS and CDR2 SASEGT. CDR3 length: 15 residues. The trim removed 2 bases at V and 4 bases at J, leaving 2 bases unmatched. CDR3 bases: TGTGCCAGCAGTGAACTGGGACAGTATAATTCACCCCTCCACTTT. Amino acids: CASSELGQYNSPLHF.

V and J are TRBV30 and TRBJ1-5; no definite D call. V lost 4 bases to trimming and J lost 0 bases, with 13 bases between them. The germline CDR1 and CDR2 sequences are GTSNPN and SVGIG (reference sequence). The CDR3 covers 15 residues. The CDR3 DNA is TGTGCCTGGAACTTAAATGGTGATAGCAATCAGCCCCAGCATTTT. Its translation is CAWNLNGDSNQPQHF.